This TCR beta chain was recorded in a study of cytotoxic CD8 clonotypes in ibrutinib-treated CLL. The wider study: Included were 11 relapsed/refractory and approximately 15 treatment-naive patients, of whom roughly 17 were IGHV unmutated.

Germline values: CDR1 LNHDA, CDR2 SQIVND (reference sequence). The CDR3 has 16 amino acids. The ends lost 5 bases at V and 0 bases at J; junction bases unmatched: 7. A 1 in 200,000 to 1 in 1 million T cell depth was the sequencing target. The protocol was immunoSEQ multiplex PCR, while the TCRdb copy is restricted to in-frame clones and leaves out a portion. This repertoire shows 110,000 to 150,000 clones, about 76% found once; its top ten account for around 4.9%. Points on this clone: Its antigen is undetermined.

Study-wide points: Public clonotypes, found uncommonly, either contracted or stayed stable on treatment.

Sequencing was performed on PBMCs, taken after 24 months of ibrutinib treatment. The source of this sequence is a human donor with chronic lymphocytic leukemia. The chain carries TRBV19 and TRBJ1-5; 7 nucleotides match TRBD1. This CDR3 is CASSPRDSYSNQPQHF. The CDR3, as DNA: TGTGCCAGTAGTCCAAGGGACAGCTATAGCAATCAGCCCCAGCATTTT.